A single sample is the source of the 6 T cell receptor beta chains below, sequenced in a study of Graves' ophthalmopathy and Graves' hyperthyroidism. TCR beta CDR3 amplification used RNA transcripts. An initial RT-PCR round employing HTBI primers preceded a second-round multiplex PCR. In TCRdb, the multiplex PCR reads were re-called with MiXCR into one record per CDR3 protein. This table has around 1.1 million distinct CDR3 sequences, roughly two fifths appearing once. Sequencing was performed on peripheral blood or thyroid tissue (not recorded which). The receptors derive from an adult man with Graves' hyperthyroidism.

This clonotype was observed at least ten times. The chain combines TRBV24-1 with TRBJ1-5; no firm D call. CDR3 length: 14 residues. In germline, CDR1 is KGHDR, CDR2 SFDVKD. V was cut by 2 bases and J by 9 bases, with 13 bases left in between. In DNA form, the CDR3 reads TGTGCCACCAGTGATTGGAGGGCCGTCGGGCCCCAGCATTTT. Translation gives CATSDWRAVGPQHF.

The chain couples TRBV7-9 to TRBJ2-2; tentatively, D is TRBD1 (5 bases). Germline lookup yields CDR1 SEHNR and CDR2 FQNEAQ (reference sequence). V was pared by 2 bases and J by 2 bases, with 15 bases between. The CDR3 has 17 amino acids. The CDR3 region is CASSLTGHKLNTGELFF. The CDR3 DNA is TGTGCCAGCAGCTTAACAGGACACAAGCTAAACACCGGGGAGCTGTTTTTT.

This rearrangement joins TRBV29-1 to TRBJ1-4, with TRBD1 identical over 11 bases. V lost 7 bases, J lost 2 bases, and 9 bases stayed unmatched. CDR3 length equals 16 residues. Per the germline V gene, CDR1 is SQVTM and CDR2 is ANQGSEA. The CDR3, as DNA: TGCAGCGCAGGCGTTGGGACAGGGGGTACTAATGAAAAACTGTTTTTT. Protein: CSAGVGTGGTNEKLFF.

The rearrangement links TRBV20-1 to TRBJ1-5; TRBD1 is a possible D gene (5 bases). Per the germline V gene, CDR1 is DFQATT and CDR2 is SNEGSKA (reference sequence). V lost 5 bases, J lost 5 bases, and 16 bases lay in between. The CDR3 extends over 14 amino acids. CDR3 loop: CSAPAPGDHQPQHF. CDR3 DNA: TGCAGTGCTCCCGCCCCGGGGGATCATCAGCCCCAGCATTTT.

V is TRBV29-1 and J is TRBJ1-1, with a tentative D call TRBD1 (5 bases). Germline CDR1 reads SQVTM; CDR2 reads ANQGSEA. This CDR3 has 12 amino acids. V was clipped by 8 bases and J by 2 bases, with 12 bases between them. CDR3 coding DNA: TGCAGCTTGAGGGGAGCAAACACTGAAGCTTTCTTT. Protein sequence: CSLRGANTEAFF.

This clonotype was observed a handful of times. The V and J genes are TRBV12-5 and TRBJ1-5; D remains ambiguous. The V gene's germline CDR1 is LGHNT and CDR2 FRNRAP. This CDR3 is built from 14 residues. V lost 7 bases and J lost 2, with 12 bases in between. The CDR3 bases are TGTGCTAGTGCCAAAAGTTTCGGCAATCAGCCCCAGCATTTT. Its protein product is CASAKSFGNQPQHF.